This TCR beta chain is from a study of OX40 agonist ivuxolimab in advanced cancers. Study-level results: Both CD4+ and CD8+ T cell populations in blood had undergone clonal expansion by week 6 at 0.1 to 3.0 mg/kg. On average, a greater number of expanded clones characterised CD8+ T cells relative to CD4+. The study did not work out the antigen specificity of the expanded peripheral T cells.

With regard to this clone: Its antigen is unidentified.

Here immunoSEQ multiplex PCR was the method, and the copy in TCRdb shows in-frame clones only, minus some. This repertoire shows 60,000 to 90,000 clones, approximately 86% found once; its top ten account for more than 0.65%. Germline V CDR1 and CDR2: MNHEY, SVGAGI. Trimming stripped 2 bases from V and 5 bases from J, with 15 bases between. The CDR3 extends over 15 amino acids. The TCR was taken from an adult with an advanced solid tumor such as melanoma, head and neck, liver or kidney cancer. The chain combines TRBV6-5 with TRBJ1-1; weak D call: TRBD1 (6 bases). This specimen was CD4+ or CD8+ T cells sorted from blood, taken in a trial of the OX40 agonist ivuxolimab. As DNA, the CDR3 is TGTGCCAGCAGTTACGGTGGAGGGGGGAGGACTGAAGCTTTCTTT. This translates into CASSYGGGGRTEAFF.